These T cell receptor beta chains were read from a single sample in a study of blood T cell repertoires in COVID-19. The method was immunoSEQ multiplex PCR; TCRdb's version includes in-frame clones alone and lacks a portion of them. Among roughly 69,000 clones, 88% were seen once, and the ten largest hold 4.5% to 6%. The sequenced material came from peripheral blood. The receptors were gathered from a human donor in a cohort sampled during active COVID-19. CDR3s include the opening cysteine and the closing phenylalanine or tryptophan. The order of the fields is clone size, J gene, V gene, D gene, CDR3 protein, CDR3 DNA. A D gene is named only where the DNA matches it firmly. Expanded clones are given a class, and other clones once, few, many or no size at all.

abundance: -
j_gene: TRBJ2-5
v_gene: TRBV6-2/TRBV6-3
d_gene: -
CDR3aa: CASSYGLGARETQYF
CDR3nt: TGTGCCAGCAGTTACGGGTTGGGGGCCCGGGAGACCCAGTACTTC

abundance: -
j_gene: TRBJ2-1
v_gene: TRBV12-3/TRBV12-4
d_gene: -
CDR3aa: CASRQVNEQFF
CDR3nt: TGTGCCAGTAGACAGGTCAATGAGCAGTTCTTC

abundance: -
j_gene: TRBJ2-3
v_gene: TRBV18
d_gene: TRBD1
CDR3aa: CASSLGTGPTDTQYF
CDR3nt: TGTGCCAGCTCACTAGGGACAGGGCCCACAGATACGCAGTATTTT

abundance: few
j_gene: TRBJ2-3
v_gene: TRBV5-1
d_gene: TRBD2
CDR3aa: CASSPGGPDTQYF
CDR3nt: TGCGCCAGCAGCCCGGGGGGGCCAGATACGCAGTATTTT

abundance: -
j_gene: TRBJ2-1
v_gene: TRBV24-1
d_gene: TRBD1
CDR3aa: CATRGTGSTLNNEQFF
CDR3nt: TGTGCCACCAGAGGGACAGGGTCGACTCTCAACAATGAGCAGTTCTTC

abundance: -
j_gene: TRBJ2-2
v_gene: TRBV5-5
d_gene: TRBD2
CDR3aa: CASSLRTGGPVWTGELFF
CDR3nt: TGTGCCAGCAGCTTGCGTACGGGAGGGCCCGTGTGGACCGGGGAGCTGTTTTTT

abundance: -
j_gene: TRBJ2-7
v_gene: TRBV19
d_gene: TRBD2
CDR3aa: CASRTSGSSYEQYF
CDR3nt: TGTGCCAGTAGGACTAGCGGAAGCTCCTACGAGCAGTACTTC

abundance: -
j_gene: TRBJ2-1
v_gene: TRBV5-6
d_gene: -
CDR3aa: CASRYRVGNEQFF
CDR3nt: TGTGCCAGCAGATACAGGGTTGGTAATGAGCAGTTCTTC

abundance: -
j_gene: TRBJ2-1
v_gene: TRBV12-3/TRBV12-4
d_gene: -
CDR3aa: CASRGAGRQFF
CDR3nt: TGTGCCAGCCGGGGGGCAGGGCGCCAGTTCTTC

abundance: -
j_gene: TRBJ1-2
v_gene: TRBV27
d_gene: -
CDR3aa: CASSSSSVGRADYGYTF
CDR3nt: TGTGCCAGCAGTTCCAGCAGCGTTGGGAGGGCGGACTATGGCTACACCTTC

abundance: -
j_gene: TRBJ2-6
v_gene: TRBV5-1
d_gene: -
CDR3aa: CASSLVGGSGANVLTF
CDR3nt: TGCGCCAGCAGCTTGGTAGGAGGGTCTGGGGCCAACGTCCTGACTTTC

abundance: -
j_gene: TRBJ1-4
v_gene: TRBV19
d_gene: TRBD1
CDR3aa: CASRSTGPNEKLFF
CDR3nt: TGTGCCAGTAGATCGACAGGGCCTAATGAAAAACTGTTTTTT

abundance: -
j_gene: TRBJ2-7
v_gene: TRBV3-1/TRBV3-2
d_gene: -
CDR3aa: CASSSQSVYSYEQYF
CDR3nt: TGTGCCAGCAGCTCCCAATCAGTATATTCCTACGAGCAGTACTTC

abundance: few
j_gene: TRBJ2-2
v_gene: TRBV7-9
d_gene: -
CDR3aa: CASSLPGPGELFF
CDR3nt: TGTGCCAGCAGCTTACCGGGTCCCGGGGAGCTGTTTTTT

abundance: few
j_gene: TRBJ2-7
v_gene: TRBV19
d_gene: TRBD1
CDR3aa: CASSSSGTGGYEQYF
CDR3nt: TGTGCCAGTAGTTCATCCGGGACAGGGGGCTACGAGCAGTACTTC

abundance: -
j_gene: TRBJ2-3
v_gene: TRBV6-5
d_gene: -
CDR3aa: CADTLLFTDTQYF
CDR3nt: TGTGCCGACACCCTACTGTTCACAGATACGCAGTATTTT

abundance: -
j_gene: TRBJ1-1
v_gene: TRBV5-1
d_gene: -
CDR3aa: CASSLVQENTEAFF
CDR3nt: TGCGCCAGCAGCTTGGTTCAGGAGAACACTGAAGCTTTCTTT

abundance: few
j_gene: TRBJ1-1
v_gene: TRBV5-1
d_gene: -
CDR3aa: CASSLDSRGNTEAFF
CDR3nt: TGCGCCAGCAGCTTGGATTCGCGTGGGAACACTGAAGCTTTCTTT

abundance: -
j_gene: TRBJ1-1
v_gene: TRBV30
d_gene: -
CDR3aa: CASLGAGNTEAFF
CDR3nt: TGTGCCTCCTTAGGGGCAGGAAACACTGAAGCTTTCTTT

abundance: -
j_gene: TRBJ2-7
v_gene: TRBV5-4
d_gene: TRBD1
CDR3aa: CASSNRDRSSYEQYF
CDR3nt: TGTGCCAGCAGCAACCGGGACAGGAGCTCCTACGAGCAGTACTTC

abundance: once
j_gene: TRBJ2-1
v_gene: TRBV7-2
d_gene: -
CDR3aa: CASSSRAQSGYYNEQFF
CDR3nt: TGTGCCAGCAGCTCCCGGGCCCAATCGGGGTACTACAATGAGCAGTTCTTC

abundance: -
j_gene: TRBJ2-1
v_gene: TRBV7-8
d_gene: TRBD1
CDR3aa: CASSSLPGTGYNEQFF
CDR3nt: TGTGCCAGCAGCTCCTTACCCGGGACAGGGTACAATGAGCAGTTCTTC

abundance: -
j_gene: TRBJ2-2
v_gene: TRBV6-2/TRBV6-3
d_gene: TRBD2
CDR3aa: CASSLAGVPTGELFF
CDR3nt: TGTGCCAGCAGTCTAGCGGGGGTCCCGACCGGGGAGCTGTTTTTT

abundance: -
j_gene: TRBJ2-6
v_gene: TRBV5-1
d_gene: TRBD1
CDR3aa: CASSPIFTGALSGANVLTF
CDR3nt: TGCGCCAGCAGCCCAATCTTTACAGGGGCCCTATCTGGGGCCAACGTCCTGACTTTC

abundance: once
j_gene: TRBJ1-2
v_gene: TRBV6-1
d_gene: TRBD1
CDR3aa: CASSESIQGNYGYTF
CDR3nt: TGTGCCAGCAGTGAGAGTATACAGGGGAACTATGGCTACACCTTC

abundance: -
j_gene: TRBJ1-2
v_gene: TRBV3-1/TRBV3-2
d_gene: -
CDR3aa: CASSQLLSYGYTF
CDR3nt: TGTGCCAGCAGCCAATTACTGTCCTATGGCTACACCTTC

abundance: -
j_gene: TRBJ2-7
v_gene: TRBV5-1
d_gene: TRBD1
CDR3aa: CASSLAGTGRVSYEQYF
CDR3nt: TGCGCCAGCAGCTTGGCCGGGACAGGGAGGGTTAGCTACGAGCAGTACTTC

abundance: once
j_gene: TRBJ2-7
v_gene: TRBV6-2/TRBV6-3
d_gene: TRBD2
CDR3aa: CASSSPSSGGSYEQYF
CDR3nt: TGTGCCAGCAGTTCCCCTTCTAGCGGGGGTTCCTACGAGCAGTACTTC

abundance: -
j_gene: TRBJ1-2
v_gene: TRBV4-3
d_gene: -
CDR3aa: CASSPSRTANYGYTF
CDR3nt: TGCGCCAGCAGCCCTTCAAGGACAGCCAACTATGGCTACACCTTC

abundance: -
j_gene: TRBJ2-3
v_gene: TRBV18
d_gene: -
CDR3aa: CASSPNQGSDTQYF
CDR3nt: TGTGCCAGCTCACCAAACCAGGGGTCAGATACGCAGTATTTT

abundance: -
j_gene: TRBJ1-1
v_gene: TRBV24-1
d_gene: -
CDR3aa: CATSDPGEGAEAFF
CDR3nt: TGTGCCACCAGCGACCCTGGAGAGGGTGCTGAAGCTTTCTTT

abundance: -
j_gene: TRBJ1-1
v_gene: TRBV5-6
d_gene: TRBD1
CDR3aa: CASSLVGGVRTEAFF
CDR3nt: TGTGCCAGCAGCTTGGTAGGGGGCGTCCGCACTGAAGCTTTCTTT

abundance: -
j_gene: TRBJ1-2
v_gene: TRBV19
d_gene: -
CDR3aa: CASSAQGDYGYTF
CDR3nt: TGTGCCAGTAGTGCACAGGGAGACTATGGCTACACCTTC

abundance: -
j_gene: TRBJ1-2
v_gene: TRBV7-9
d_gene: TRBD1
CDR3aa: CASSLYGTGGYGYTF
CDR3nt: TGTGCCAGCAGCTTGTACGGGACAGGGGGCTATGGCTACACCTTC

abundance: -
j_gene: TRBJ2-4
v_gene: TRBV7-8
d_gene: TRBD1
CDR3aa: CASSINQGAAKNIQYF
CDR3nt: TGTGCCAGCAGCATAAACCAGGGGGCGGCCAAAAACATTCAGTACTTC

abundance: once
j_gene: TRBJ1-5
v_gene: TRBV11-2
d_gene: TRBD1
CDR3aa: CASSTGTGGAGNQPQHF
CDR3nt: TGTGCCAGCAGCACCGGGACAGGGGGCGCCGGCAATCAGCCCCAGCATTTT

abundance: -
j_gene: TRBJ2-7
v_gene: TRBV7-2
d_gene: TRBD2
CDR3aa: CASSLPGLAGGSYEQYF
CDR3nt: TGTGCCAGCAGCTTGCCAGGACTAGCGGGGGGCTCCTACGAGCAGTACTTC

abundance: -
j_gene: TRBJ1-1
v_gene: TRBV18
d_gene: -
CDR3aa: CASSPRREGSGFF
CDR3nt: TGTGCCAGCTCACCCCGAAGGGAGGGGAGTGGTTTCTTT

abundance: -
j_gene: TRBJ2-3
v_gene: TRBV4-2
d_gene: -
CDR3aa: CASSQGQRADTQYF
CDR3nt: TGTGCCAGCAGCCAGGGACAGCGGGCAGATACGCAGTATTTT

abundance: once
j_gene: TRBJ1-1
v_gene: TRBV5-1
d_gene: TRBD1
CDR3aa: CASSPDRGPNTEAFF
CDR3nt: TGCGCCAGCAGCCCGGACAGGGGACCGAACACTGAAGCTTTCTTT

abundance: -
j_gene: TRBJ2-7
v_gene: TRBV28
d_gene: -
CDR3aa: CASSSPGWVSYEQYF
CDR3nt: TGTGCCAGCAGTTCTCCGGGGTGGGTTTCCTACGAGCAGTACTTC

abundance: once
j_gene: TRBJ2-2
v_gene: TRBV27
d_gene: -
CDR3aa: CASSLSRTGELFF
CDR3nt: TGTGCCAGCAGTTTATCCCGCACCGGGGAGCTGTTTTTT

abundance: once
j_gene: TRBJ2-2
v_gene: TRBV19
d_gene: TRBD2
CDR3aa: CASSNLGLAGVSSGELFF
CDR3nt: TGTGCCAGTAGCAACCTCGGACTAGCGGGGGTTTCGTCCGGGGAGCTGTTTTTT

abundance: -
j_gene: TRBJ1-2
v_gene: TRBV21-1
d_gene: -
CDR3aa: CASSKEQGTTYGYTF
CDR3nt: TGTGCCAGCAGCAAAGAACAGGGGACAACTTATGGCTACACCTTC

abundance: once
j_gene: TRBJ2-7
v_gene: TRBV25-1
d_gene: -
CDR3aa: CASSRQSSYEQYF
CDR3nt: TGTGCCAGCAGCAGACAGAGCTCCTACGAGCAGTACTTC

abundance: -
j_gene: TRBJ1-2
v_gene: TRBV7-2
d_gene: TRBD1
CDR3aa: CASSLGQGARGYTF
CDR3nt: TGTGCCAGCAGCTTAGGACAGGGGGCGAGGGGCTACACCTTC

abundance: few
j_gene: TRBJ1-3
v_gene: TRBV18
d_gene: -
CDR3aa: CASSSGGTGNTIYF
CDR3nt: TGTGCCAGCTCGTCCGGGGGGACGGGAAACACCATATATTTT

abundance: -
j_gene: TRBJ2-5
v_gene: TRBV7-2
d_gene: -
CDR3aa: CASSLGRSRSQETQYF
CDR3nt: TGTGCCAGCAGCCTCGGAAGGTCCAGGTCCCAAGAGACCCAGTACTTC

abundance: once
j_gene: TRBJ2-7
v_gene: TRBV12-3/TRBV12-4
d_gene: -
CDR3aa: CASSLIQSGEQYF
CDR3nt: TGTGCCAGCAGTTTAATTCAATCCGGCGAGCAGTACTTC

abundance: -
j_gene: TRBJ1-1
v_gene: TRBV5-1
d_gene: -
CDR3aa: CASSLGAVMNTEAFF
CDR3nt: TGCGCCAGCAGCTTGGGGGCAGTCATGAACACTGAAGCTTTCTTT

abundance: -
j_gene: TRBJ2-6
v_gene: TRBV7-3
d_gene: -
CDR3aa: CASSLRSGVGANVLTF
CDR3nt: TGTGCCAGCAGCTTAAGGTCCGGGGTCGGGGCCAACGTCCTGACTTTC

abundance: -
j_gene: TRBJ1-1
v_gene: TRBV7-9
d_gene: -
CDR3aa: CASSLTVNTEAFF
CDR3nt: TGTGCCAGCAGCCTTACAGTGAACACTGAAGCTTTCTTT

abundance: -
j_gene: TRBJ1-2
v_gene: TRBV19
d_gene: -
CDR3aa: CASSPGTSYGYTF
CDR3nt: TGTGCCAGTAGTCCCGGGACAAGCTATGGCTACACCTTC

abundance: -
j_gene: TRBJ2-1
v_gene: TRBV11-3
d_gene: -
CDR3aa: CASSLSSGGIYNEQFF
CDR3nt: TGTGCCAGCAGCTTATCGTCTGGGGGGATTTACAATGAGCAGTTCTTC

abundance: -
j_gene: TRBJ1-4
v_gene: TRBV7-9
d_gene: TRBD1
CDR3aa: CASSGGTGDEKLFF
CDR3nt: TGTGCCAGCAGCGGGGGGACAGGGGACGAAAAACTGTTTTTT

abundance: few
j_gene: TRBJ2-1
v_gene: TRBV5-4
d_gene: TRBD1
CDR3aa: CASSFRQGANNEQFF
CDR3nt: TGTGCCAGCAGCTTTCGACAGGGAGCCAACAATGAGCAGTTCTTC

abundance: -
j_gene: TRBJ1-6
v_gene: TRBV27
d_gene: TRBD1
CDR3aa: CASSKPGQGVNSPLHF
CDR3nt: TGTGCCAGCAGTAAACCGGGACAGGGGGTTAATTCACCCCTCCACTTT

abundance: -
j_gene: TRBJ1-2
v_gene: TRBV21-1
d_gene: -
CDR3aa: CASSRGLQGAACYGYTF
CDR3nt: TGTGCCAGCAGCAGGGGACTTCAGGGAGCCGCGTGCTATGGCTACACCTTC

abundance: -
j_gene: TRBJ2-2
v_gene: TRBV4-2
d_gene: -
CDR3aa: CASSLRRLNTGELFF
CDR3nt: TGTGCCAGCAGCCTGCGGAGATTAAACACCGGGGAGCTGTTTTTT